Detailed here is one T cell receptor (beta chain). The J segment lost 3 bases and the V segment lost 0 bases, leaving 9 bases of the junction unmatched. There are 17 residues in the CDR3. The V gene's germline CDR1 is LNHDA and CDR2 SQIVND (reference sequence). The entry originates in a study of blood T cell repertoires in COVID-19. Across the study: Samples came from the United States, Italy and Spain, spanning acute and convalescent COVID-19.

Cohort allocation depended upon clinical history that participants reported. Authors' methods: Estimates of nucleated cell counts were drawn from the amplification of reference gene primers. This table comes from immunoSEQ multiplex PCR, and its TCRdb copy is limited to in-frame clones, with some not included. From that table come the V and J calls and clone size; the DNA was used to work out D and trimming. The profile shows some 140,000 clones, roughly 83% of them singletons. The rearrangement links TRBV19 to TRBJ2-5; 8 bases map to TRBD1. Sequenced sample: PBMCs or T cells enriched from blood (not recorded which). The clonotype was recovered from a man in his forties with acute COVID-19. The CDR3 region has the DNA TGTGCCAGTAGTATAGATGGGAGCAGACAGGGGAAAGAGACCCAGTACTTC. Translating gives CASSIDGSRQGKETQYF.